The T cell receptor (beta chain) described here comes from a study of beta chain features in type 1 diabetes. The investigators reverse transcribed all of the isolated RNA, so they sequenced expressed TCRB transcripts. Average reads for naive, central memory and regulatory T cell samples were about 3.57 million. Using immunoSEQ multiplex PCR, the repertoire was profiled, and TCRdb retains in-frame clones only, with some absent. Of approximately 360,000 clones listed, around 12% were seen once; the top ten hold about 0.01%. Study results and limitations: Still unanswered here is whether HLA type influences TCRB rearrangement. Researchers report that Type 1 diabetes patients had moderately but significantly shorter TCRB CDR3s across all four CD4+ subsets. Insertions were fewer and deletions more numerous at VDJ junctions in type 1 diabetes patients.

The CDR3 runs 15 residues. J was trimmed by 8 bases and V by 4 bases; bases with no gene match: 11. Germline CDR1 GTSNPN, CDR2 SVGIG (reference sequence). To note about this clone: Antigen specificity is unknown.

This TCR derives from a woman aged 18-30 years with type 1 diabetes. The sequenced material came from naive CD4+ T cells from blood. This chain connects TRBV30 to TRBJ1-4, with 9 bases identical to TRBD1. CDR3 sequence (DNA): TGTGCCTGGAAGACCGCCGGGACAGGGAACGAAAAACTGTTTTTT. Its translation: CAWKTAGTGNEKLFF.